This T cell receptor beta chain came from a study of human T cells and chemical hapten exposure. TCRdb passed the RACE reads through MiXCR, listing each CDR3 protein once. The sample shows about 380,000 distinct CDR3 sequences, around 6% of them seen only once. This clonotype was found many times. The CDR3 has 14 residues. Germline V lookup: CDR1 ENHRY, CDR2 SYGVKD. Sample time point: patch test 2, 6 weeks after DPC sensitization. The treatment denotes: therapeutic diphenylcyclopropenone sensitization with weekly scalp DPC. The TCR sequence derives from a woman younger than 35 with alopecia areata. Some clones in this sample may be carry-over from other donors' samples. This chain uses TRBV10-3 with TRBJ2-1, with D tentatively TRBD1 (6 bases). This sample comprised whole blood, obtained in connection with sensitization to the hapten diphenylcyclopropenone (DPC). CDR3 in DNA: TGTGCTATCCTAGACCCGGACAGAAACAATGAGCAGTTCTTC. As protein: CAILDPDRNNEQFF.